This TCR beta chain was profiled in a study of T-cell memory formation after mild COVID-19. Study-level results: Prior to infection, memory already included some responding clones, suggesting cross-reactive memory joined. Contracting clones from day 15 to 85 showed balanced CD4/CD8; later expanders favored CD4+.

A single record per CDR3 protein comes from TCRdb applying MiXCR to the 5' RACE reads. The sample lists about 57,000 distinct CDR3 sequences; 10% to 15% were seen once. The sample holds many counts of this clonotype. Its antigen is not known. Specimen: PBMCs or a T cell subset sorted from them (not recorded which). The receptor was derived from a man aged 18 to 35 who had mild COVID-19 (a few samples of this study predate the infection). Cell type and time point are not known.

This chain's CDR3 is CASSLGQGYGYTF. CDR3 nucleotide sequence: TGTGCCAGCAGTTTAGGGCAGGGTTATGGCTACACCTTC. The J gene is TRBJ1-2, the V gene TRBV12-3 or TRBV12-4; a weak D match, TRBD1 (5 bases). This CDR3 comprises 13 residues. The V end lost 1 base, the J end lost 5 bases, and 8 bases lay between the germline ends.